This is a list of T cell receptor beta chains from one sample in a study of shared clonotypes between healthy human individuals. Repertoires were generated with immunoSEQ multiplex PCR, while TCRdb's copy carries only in-frame clones and drops some. The sample consists of hundreds of thousands of clones, 74% of them appearing once. The sequencing sample was made of memory CD4+ T cells sorted from blood. The receptors stem from a young woman in good health. Each CDR3 is given with its conserved first and last residue. Fields, in order: clone size, V gene, J gene, D gene, CDR3 protein, CDR3 DNA. The D gene is left open where the match is weak. Rows give clone size only sometimes, using once, few, many, or a class for an expanded clone.

NA	TRBV9	TRBJ2-6	NA	CASRGSSGANVLTF	TGTGCCAGCAGGGGATCAAGTGGGGCCAACGTCCTGACTTTC
NA	TRBV2	TRBJ1-2	NA	CASTPGSSHGYGYTF	TGTGCCAGCACCCCGGGATCGAGCCACGGCTATGGCTACACCTTC
NA	TRBV6-1	TRBJ2-5	NA	CASSEARGETQYF	TGTGCCAGCAGTGAAGCGCGAGGGGAGACCCAGTACTTC
NA	TRBV7-3	TRBJ2-2	TRBD1	CASSLTGQGNTGELFF	TGTGCCAGCAGCTTAACGGGACAGGGTAACACCGGGGAGCTGTTTTTT
NA	TRBV11-2	TRBJ2-1	NA	CASSFRGNEQFF	TGTGCCAGCAGCTTCAGGGGAAATGAGCAGTTCTTC
NA	TRBV15	TRBJ2-7	NA	CATSRELADFYEQYF	TGTGCCACCAGCAGAGAGTTAGCCGACTTTTACGAGCAGTACTTC
few	TRBV28	TRBJ1-5	NA	CASSFRRGRQPQHF	TGTGCCAGCAGTTTTCGGAGGGGACGACAGCCCCAGCATTTT
NA	TRBV5-1	TRBJ1-2	TRBD1	CASSSRQGVGGYTF	TGCGCCAGCAGCTCCAGACAGGGCGTCGGTGGCTACACCTTC
NA	TRBV6-5	TRBJ2-7	NA	CASSYKGRYEQYF	TGTGCCAGCAGTTACAAAGGCCGGTACGAGCAGTACTTC
NA	TRBV28	TRBJ2-3	NA	CASSSPLAGATDTQYF	TGTGCCAGCAGTTCGCCCCTCGCAGGGGCCACAGATACGCAGTATTTT
NA	TRBV30	TRBJ2-7	NA	CAWKTGRNPYEQYF	TGTGCCTGGAAGACAGGTCGAAATCCCTACGAGCAGTACTTC
NA	TRBV5-1	TRBJ2-7	TRBD1	CASSLTGADYEQYF	TGCGCCAGCAGCTTGACAGGGGCCGACTACGAGCAGTACTTC
once	TRBV27	TRBJ2-1	TRBD1	CASRSGTGNYNEQFF	TGTGCCAGCAGATCCGGGACAGGCAACTACAATGAGCAGTTCTTC
NA	TRBV28	TRBJ1-3	NA	CASSPPSAGSPSGNTIYF	TGTGCCAGCAGTCCCCCCTCGGCAGGCAGTCCATCTGGAAACACCATATATTTT
NA	TRBV27	TRBJ1-1	TRBD1	CASRYGQGATEAFF	TGTGCCAGCAGGTATGGCCAGGGGGCCACTGAAGCTTTCTTT
once	TRBV5-1	TRBJ2-7	NA	CASSPGLPHYEQYF	TGCGCCAGCAGCCCCGGGCTACCGCACTACGAGCAGTACTTC
NA	TRBV27	TRBJ2-7	NA	CASSVLATVKIREQYF	TGTGCCAGCAGCGTGCTGGCGACAGTTAAGATAAGGGAGCAGTACTTC
NA	TRBV14	TRBJ2-7	TRBD2	CASSHTRLAGSSGQYF	TGTGCCAGCAGCCATACACGACTAGCGGGGAGTTCGGGGCAGTACTTC